This T cell receptor beta chain was captured by sequencing in a study of blood T cell repertoires in COVID-19. On the study more broadly: The analysed material was cDNA or gDNA that came from T cells, B-cell-depleted T cells, or PBMCs.

All enrollees were roughly 18 to 89 years old and from fewer than 25 US areas. Clinical histories supplied by participants themselves formed the basis of cohort assignment. In the authors' methods: From reference gene primer amplification, estimates of nucleated cell counts were derived. The table came from immunoSEQ multiplex PCR; TCRdb's copy has only in-frame clones and leaves some out. That table furnishes V, J and clone size, whereas the DNA furnished D and trimming. Among 320,000 or so clones listed, around 90% were seen once. The receptor was derived from a man aged 25-45 years who had recovered from COVID-19. The sequenced sample was PBMCs or T cells enriched from blood (not recorded which).

The CDR3 DNA reads as TGTGCCAGCAGCTTAAACAGGGGCCTCTTCAATGAGCAGTTCTTC. Encoded protein: CASSLNRGLFNEQFF. The chain carries TRBV11-2 and TRBJ2-1; 7 nucleotides match TRBD1. CDR1 and CDR2 from the germline V gene are SGHAT and FQNNGV. Losses at the gene ends were 2 bases for V and 6 bases for J; bases not matched to a gene: 7. The CDR3 runs 15 residues.